Listed here are 20 T cell receptor beta chains from one sample, sequenced in a study of memory CD4+ T cells and cytomegalovirus serostatus. The sort gate was single viable CD3+CD4+CD8-CD45RO+ cells for memory CD4+ T cells. The data were produced by immunoSEQ multiplex PCR, yet TCRdb's version contains in-frame clones alone and is incomplete. The sample lists some 46,000 clones, 77% occurring once. The sample comprised memory CD4+ T cells from blood. These receptors all come from an adult in good health and CMV-seronegative.

The V and J genes are TRBV5-4 and TRBJ2-7; 10 bases fit TRBD2. This CDR3 comprises 18 residues. Germline CDR1 is SGHNT and CDR2 is YYREEE (reference sequence). J lost 0 bases, V lost 1 base, and 10 bases had no gene match. As DNA, the CDR3 is TGTGCCAGCAGCTTGTCTGTTAGCGGGGGGCCCCTCTCCTACGAGCAGTACTTC. Amino acids: CASSLSVSGGPLSYEQYF.

The chain combines TRBV20-1 with TRBJ2-5, with D perhaps being TRBD1 or TRBD2 (6 bases each). Trimming took 6 bases from V and 5 from J, leaving 10 bases between them. Per the germline V gene, CDR1 is DFQATT and CDR2 is SNEGSKA (reference sequence). The CDR3 runs 11 residues. The CDR3 is CSAGGAETQYF. The CDR3 coding sequence is TGCAGTGCCGGGGGCGCCGAGACCCAGTACTTC.

The gene calls are TRBV5-6 and TRBJ1-3; 8 bases are shared with TRBD1. The CDR3 length is 14 residues. Germline values: CDR1 SGHDT, CDR2 YYEEEE. Losses at the gene ends were 4 bases for V and 4 bases for J; bases not matched to a gene: 4. The CDR3 loop reads CASSPDRVGNTIYF. The CDR3, as DNA: TGTGCCAGCAGCCCGGACAGGGTCGGAAACACCATATATTTT.

This clone was detected only a few times. The chain recombines TRBV4-2 with TRBJ1-1; 7 nucleotides align to TRBD1. Germline V CDR1 and CDR2: LGHNA, YNFKEQ. The V gene end was trimmed by 0 bases and the J gene end by 7 bases; junction bases not matched to a gene: 8. There are 15 residues in the CDR3. The chain's CDR3 is CASSQDFFGTVEAFF. In nucleotides, the CDR3 is TGTGCCAGCAGCCAAGATTTTTTTGGGACAGTTGAAGCTTTCTTT.

This clone was recorded a few times. Additional DNA sequences in this sample encode the identical CDR3. The chain joins TRBV5-4 to TRBJ2-7; D call uncertain. The CDR3 covers 13 residues. V was shortened by 0 bases and J by 2 bases, with 6 bases between the two germline ends. Germline CDR1 and CDR2: SGHNT and YYREEE (reference sequence). The CDR3 reads CASSLDRTYEQYF. The CDR3, as DNA: TGTGCCAGCAGCTTGGACCGAACCTACGAGCAGTACTTC.

A single count supports this clone. The chain links TRBV5-1 to TRBJ2-3; TRBD2 matches 10 bases. The CDR3 contains 15 residues. V lost 4 bases to trimming and J lost 3 bases; unmatched junction nucleotides: 5. From germline, CDR1 is SGHRS and CDR2 YFSETQ. Here the CDR3 reads CASSIAGGHTDTQYF. In nucleotides, the CDR3 is TGCGCCAGCAGCATAGCGGGGGGTCATACAGATACGCAGTATTTT. The full variable domain, completed using reference TRBV5-1 and TRBJ2-3, is KAGVTQTPRYLIKTRGQQVTLSCSPISGHRSVSWYQQTPGQGLQFLFEYFSETQRNKGNFPGRFSGRQFSNSRSEMNVSTLELGDSALYLCASSIAGGHTDTQYFGPGTRLTVL.

This clone was seen more than once but under ten times. V usage is TRBV5-4 and J usage is TRBJ2-2, with TRBD2 matching 12 bases. This CDR3 is 17 amino acids long. The germline gives CDR1 SGHNT, CDR2 YYREEE (reference sequence). With 4 bases clipped from V and 6 bases from J, the junction kept 10 bases outside the gene matches. The CDR3 loop is CASSRPSGGAYAGELFF. In DNA form, the CDR3 reads TGTGCCAGCAGCCGACCTAGCGGGGGGGCTTACGCCGGGGAGCTGTTTTTT.

This chain connects TRBV6-1 to TRBJ1-2, with TRBD1 matching over 9 bases. CDR3 length: 13 residues. From germline, CDR1 is MNHNS and CDR2 SASEGT. V lost 6 bases, J lost 6 bases, and 5 bases stayed unmatched. In DNA form, the CDR3 reads TGTGCCAGCAGAGACGGGACAGGGAATGGCTACACCTTC. This encodes CASRDGTGNGYTF.

The V gene is TRBV15, the J gene TRBJ1-2, with D uncertain. Trimming shortened V by 0 bases and J by 4 bases, and 15 bases separated the two germline ends. The V gene's germline CDR1 is LNHNV and CDR2 YYDKDF (reference sequence). The CDR3 consists of 16 residues. CDR3 residues: CATSRELGGDTYGYTF. In DNA, the CDR3 is TGTGCCACCAGCAGAGAGTTAGGCGGGGATACCTATGGCTACACCTTC.

This sequence joins TRBV6-6 and TRBJ2-1, with D possibly matching TRBD2 (7 bases). The CDR3 is 15 residues long. In germline, CDR1 is MNHNY, CDR2 SVGAGI (reference sequence). Trimming removed 2 bases from V and 10 bases from J, with 18 bases in between. The CDR3 DNA sequence: TGTGCCAGCAGTTACGGTGGGGGGGCTTTAAAAGAGCAGTTCTTC. Translating gives CASSYGGGALKEQFF.

The chain carries TRBV5-1 and TRBJ2-5, with D perhaps TRBD1 (5 bases). This CDR3 is 16 amino acids long. The V gene lost 0 bases and the J gene lost 2 bases, with 14 bases spanning the gap. Per germline, CDR1 SGHRS and CDR2 YFSETQ. The CDR3 sequence: CASSLDGTQGQETQYF. DNA of the CDR3: TGCGCCAGCAGCTTGGATGGTACTCAGGGACAAGAGACCCAGTACTTC.

This sequence joins TRBV30 and TRBJ1-1; no clear D gene. V dropped 1 base and J dropped 4 bases, with 10 bases sitting between them. The CDR3 is 13 amino acids. CDR1 and CDR2 from the germline V gene are GTSNPN and SVGIG (reference sequence). CDR3 region: CAWSAMRSTEAFF. The CDR3 nucleotides are TGTGCCTGGAGTGCCATGAGGAGCACTGAAGCTTTCTTT.

The rearrangement links TRBV7-5 to TRBJ2-4. TRBV7-5 is annotated as a pseudogene. CDR3 length: 19 residues. Written as DNA, the CDR3 is TGTGTCAGAAGCTTAGAGCACATTAATTCAAAGGGAGCCAAAAACATTCAGTACTTC. It encodes CVRSLEHINSKGAKNIQYF.

The V and J genes are TRBV19 and TRBJ2-7; maybe TRBD1 (5 bases). The ends were cut back, 5 bases at V and 7 bases at J, with 15 bases in the middle. Germline assignment: CDR1 LNHDA and CDR2 SQIVND (reference sequence). The CDR3 is 13 residues long. The CDR3 DNA sequence: TGTGCCAGTAGTCGGACACCCTCTCGAGAGCAGTACTTC. Translating gives CASSRTPSREQYF.

V is TRBV19 and J is TRBJ1-6, with D possibly TRBD1 on 5 matching bases. The V end lost 8 bases, the J end lost 8 bases, and 16 bases lay between the germline ends. The CDR3 length is 14 residues. Per germline, CDR1 LNHDA and CDR2 SQIVND (reference sequence). The CDR3 sequence: CASQRGDTDSPLHF. The CDR3 nucleotides read TGTGCCAGTCAGAGAGGGGATACGGATTCACCCCTCCACTTT.

This chain uses TRBV6-6 with TRBJ2-7; tentative D call: TRBD2 (6 bases). Trimming took 5 bases from V and 0 from J, leaving 14 bases between them. The CDR3 has 15 residues. From germline, CDR1 is MNHNY and CDR2 SVGAGI (reference sequence). For the CDR3, the DNA is TGTGCCAGCAGTCGGGCGGGGAAAACCTCCTACGAGCAGTACTTC. Translating it yields CASSRAGKTSYEQYF.

The chain has TRBV5-6 and TRBJ2-3, with 8 bases aligning to TRBD1. The CDR3 is 15 residues long. V lost 4 bases to trimming and J lost 1 base; unmatched junction nucleotides: 5. Germline loops: CDR1 SGHDT, CDR2 YYEEEE. Here the CDR3 DNA reads TGTGCCAGCAGCCTTAAGACAGGGGGCACAGATACGCAGTATTTT. Its protein product is CASSLKTGGTDTQYF.

V usage is TRBV19 and J usage is TRBJ1-5, with D unresolved. Germline CDR1 and CDR2: LNHDA and SQIVND (reference sequence). The V gene lost 0 bases and the J gene lost 9 bases, with 6 bases spanning the gap. The length of the CDR3 is 12 residues. The CDR3 region has the DNA TGTGCCAGTAGTATAGATCGTCGGCCCCAGCATTTT. Amino acid sequence: CASSIDRRPQHF.

The chain recombines TRBV6-1 with TRBJ1-1; no clear D gene. Trimming took off 3 bases at V and 4 bases at J, with 18 bases between the two ends. This CDR3 region has 16 residues. Germline V gene data show CDR1 as MNHNS and CDR2 as SASEGT. Here the CDR3 reads CASSDWGGSRGTEAFF. For the CDR3, the DNA is TGTGCCAGCAGTGATTGGGGTGGCAGCCGCGGCACTGAAGCTTTCTTT.

In this sample, this clone turned up once. V gene TRBV28 combines with J gene TRBJ2-3, with a weak D call TRBD1 (6 bases). V was pared by 3 bases and J by 4 bases, with 8 bases between. Germline lookup yields CDR1 MDHEN and CDR2 SYDVKM. This CDR3 is 13 amino acids long. The CDR3 coding sequence is TGTGCCAGCAGTTTGCAGGGGTCAGATACGCAGTATTTT. Residues: CASSLQGSDTQYF.